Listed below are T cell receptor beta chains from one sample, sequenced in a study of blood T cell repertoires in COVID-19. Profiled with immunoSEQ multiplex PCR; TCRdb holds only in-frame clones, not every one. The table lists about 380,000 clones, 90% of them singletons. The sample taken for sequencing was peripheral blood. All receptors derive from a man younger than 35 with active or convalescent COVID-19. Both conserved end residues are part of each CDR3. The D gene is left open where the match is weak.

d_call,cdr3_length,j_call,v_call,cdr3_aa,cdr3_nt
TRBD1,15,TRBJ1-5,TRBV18,CASSPPGQGGQPQHF,TGTGCCAGCTCACCTCCCGGACAGGGGGGTCAGCCCCAGCATTTT
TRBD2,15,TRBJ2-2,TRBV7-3,CASSTSGRSIGELFF,TGTGCCAGCTCGACTAGCGGGAGATCCATCGGGGAGCTGTTTTTT
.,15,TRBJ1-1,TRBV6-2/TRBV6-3,CASSWGRGSDTEAFF,TGTGCCAGCAGTTGGGGCAGGGGATCGGACACTGAAGCTTTCTTT
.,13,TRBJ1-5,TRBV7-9,CASSLAGYQPQHF,TGTGCCAGCAGCTTAGCCGGGTATCAGCCCCAGCATTTT
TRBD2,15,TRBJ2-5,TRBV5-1,CASSSTLGGEKTQYF,TGCGCCAGCAGCTCCACTCTGGGAGGGGAAAAGACCCAGTACTTC
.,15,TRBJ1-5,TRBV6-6,CASSPLGGNNQPQHF,TGTGCCAGCAGTCCCCTTGGTGGCAATAACCAGCCCCAGCATTTT
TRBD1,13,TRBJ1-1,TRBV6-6,CASSGTAYTEAFF,TGTGCCAGCAGTGGGACAGCCTACACTGAAGCTTTCTTT
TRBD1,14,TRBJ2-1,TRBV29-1,CSVRQGGSYNEQFF,TGCAGCGTTCGACAGGGGGGCTCCTACAATGAGCAGTTCTTC
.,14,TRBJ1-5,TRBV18,CASSPGQRDQPQHF,TGTGCCAGCTCACCGGGCCAGAGAGATCAGCCCCAGCATTTT
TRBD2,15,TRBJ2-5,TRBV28,CASSSRLAGGETQYF,TGTGCCAGCAGTTCCCGACTAGCGGGAGGAGAGACCCAGTACTTC
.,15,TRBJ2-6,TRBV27,CATGLQGFGANVLTF,TGTGCCACAGGGTTACAGGGATTTGGGGCCAACGTCCTGACTTTC